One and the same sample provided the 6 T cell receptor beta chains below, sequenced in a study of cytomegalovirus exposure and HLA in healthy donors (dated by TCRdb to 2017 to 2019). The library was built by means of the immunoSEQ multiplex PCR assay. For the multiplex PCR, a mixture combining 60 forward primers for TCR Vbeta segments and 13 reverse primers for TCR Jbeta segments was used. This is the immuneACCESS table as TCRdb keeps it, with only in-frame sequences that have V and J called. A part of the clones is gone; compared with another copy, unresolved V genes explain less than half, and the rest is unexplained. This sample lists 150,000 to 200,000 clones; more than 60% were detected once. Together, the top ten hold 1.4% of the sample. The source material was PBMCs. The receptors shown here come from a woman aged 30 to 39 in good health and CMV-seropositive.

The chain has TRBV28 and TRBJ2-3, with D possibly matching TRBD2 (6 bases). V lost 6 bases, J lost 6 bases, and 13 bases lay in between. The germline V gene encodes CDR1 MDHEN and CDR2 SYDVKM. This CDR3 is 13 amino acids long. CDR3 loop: CASRGLSRDTQYF. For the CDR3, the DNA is TGTGCCAGCAGGGGACTGAGTCGGGATACGCAGTATTTT.

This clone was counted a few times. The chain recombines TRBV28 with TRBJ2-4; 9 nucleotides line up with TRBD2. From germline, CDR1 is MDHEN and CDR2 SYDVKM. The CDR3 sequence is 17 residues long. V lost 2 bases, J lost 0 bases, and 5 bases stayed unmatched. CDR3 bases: TGTGCCAGCAGTTTAGCGGGGCGGGGGGGAGCCAAAAACATTCAGTACTTC. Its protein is CASSLAGRGGAKNIQYF.

The CDR3 is CASSELSGPAGGYTF. CDR3 bases: TGTGCCAGCAGTGAATTGAGCGGGCCAGCGGGGGGCTACACCTTC. The genes are TRBV6-1 and TRBJ1-2; no firm D call. The CDR3 spans 15 residues. Germline V gene sequence: CDR1 MNHNS, CDR2 SASEGT. Trimming pared 2 bases from V and 8 bases from J, leaving 18 bases between.

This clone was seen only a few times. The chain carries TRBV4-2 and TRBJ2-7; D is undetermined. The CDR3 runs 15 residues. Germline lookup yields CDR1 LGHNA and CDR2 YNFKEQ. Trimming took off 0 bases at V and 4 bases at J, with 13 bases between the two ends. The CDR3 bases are TGTGCCAGCAGCCAAGAACGACTTTTAACGTACGAGCAGTACTTC. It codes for CASSQERLLTYEQYF.

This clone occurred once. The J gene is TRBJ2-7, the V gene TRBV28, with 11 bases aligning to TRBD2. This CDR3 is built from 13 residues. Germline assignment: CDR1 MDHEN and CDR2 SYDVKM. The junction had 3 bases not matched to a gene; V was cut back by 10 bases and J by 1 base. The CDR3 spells CATGTSGSYEQYF. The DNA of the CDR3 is TGTGCCACCGGGACTAGCGGATCCTACGAGCAGTACTTC.

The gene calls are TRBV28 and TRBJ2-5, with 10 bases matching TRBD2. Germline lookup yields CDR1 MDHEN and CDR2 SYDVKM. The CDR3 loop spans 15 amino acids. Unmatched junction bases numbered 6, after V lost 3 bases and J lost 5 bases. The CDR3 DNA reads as TGTGCCAGCAGTTTGAGGGGACTAGCGCAGGAGACCCAGTACTTC. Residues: CASSLRGLAQETQYF.